These 22 T cell receptor beta chains were sequenced from one sample in a study of identical twins. TCRdb itself ran the 5' RACE reads through MiXCR, one entry per CDR3 protein. The sample includes 400,000 to 550,000 distinct CDR3 sequences, approximately 25% seen only once; the top ten take around 3%. These data are also associated with another study on T cells expressing NK-cell markers.

Sequencing was carried out using CD4+ T cells sorted from blood. The source of these receptors is a woman between 18 and 30 years old in good health.

The chain's CDR3 is CASRLAGANNEQYF. The CDR3 DNA follows: TGTGCCAGCAGACTAGCGGGAGCTAACAACGAGCAGTACTTC. This sequence joins TRBV12-3 or TRBV12-4 and TRBJ2-7, with 11 bases identical to TRBD2. V lost 6 bases and J lost 5; bases outside the gene matches: 6. CDR3 size: 14 residues.

The rearrangement links TRBV19 to TRBJ2-4; no firm D call. V gave up 5 bases and J gave up 0 bases, with 14 bases separating them. The CDR3 has 16 residues. Germline CDR1 and CDR2: LNHDA and SQIVND (reference sequence). The CDR3 spells CASSGSRALAKNIQYF. For the CDR3, the DNA is TGTGCCAGTAGTGGATCCCGGGCCCTAGCCAAAAACATTCAGTACTTC.

The rearrangement joins TRBV7-9 to TRBJ2-7; perhaps TRBD1 as D (6 bases). V lost 5 bases and J lost 5, with 19 bases in between. Germline CDR1 reads SEHNR; CDR2 reads FQNEAQ (reference sequence). This CDR3 is 15 amino acids long. CDR3 protein: CASSITPGHGNEQYF. As DNA, the CDR3 is TGTGCCAGCAGCATCACTCCGGGACATGGCAACGAGCAGTACTTC.

This clonotype was observed a few times. The rearrangement uses TRBV7-9 and TRBJ1-2, with TRBD1 identical over 9 bases. V lost 4 bases and J lost 6; bases outside the gene matches: 9. The CDR3 contains 15 residues. Germline lookup yields CDR1 SEHNR and CDR2 FQNEAQ (reference sequence). The CDR3 nucleotides are TGTGCCAGCAGCTCGACCTGGACAGGGGAAAATGGCTACACCTTC. Its protein is CASSSTWTGENGYTF.

This sequence joins TRBV30 and TRBJ2-7, with a weak D call TRBD1 (5 bases). This CDR3 has 14 amino acids. Germline CDR1 is GTSNPN and CDR2 is SVGIG (reference sequence). The V gene lost 7 bases and the J gene lost 0 bases, with 16 bases spanning the gap. Written as DNA, the CDR3 is TGTGCCTTGATGGGGCTCGACCTCTCCTACGAGCAGTACTTC. Amino acid sequence: CALMGLDLSYEQYF. The full variable domain, completed using reference TRBV30 and TRBJ2-7, is SQTIHQWPATLVQPVGSPLSLECTVEGTSNPNLYWYRQAAGRGLQLLFYSVGIGQISSEVPQNLSASRPQDRQFILSSKKLLLSDSGFYLCALMGLDLSYEQYFGPGTRLTVT.

In its sample, this clonotype was seen a few times. This chain connects TRBV20-1 to TRBJ2-5, with D tentatively TRBD2 (5 bases). The V gene lost 1 base and the J gene lost 6 bases, with 9 bases spanning the gap. The CDR3 sequence is 12 residues long. Germline lookup yields CDR1 DFQATT and CDR2 SNEGSKA (reference sequence). CDR3 protein: CSARAGGQTQYF. The CDR3 nucleotides read TGCAGTGCTAGAGCTGGAGGACAGACCCAGTACTTC.

The chain is built from TRBV12-3 or TRBV12-4 and TRBJ2-7; the match to TRBD1 covers 8 bases. Trimming at V came to 5 bases and at J to 3 bases, leaving 6 bases not matched to a gene. The CDR3 is 14 amino acids. The chain's CDR3 is CASSHHRGFYEQYF. For the CDR3, the DNA is TGTGCCAGCAGTCATCACAGGGGGTTCTACGAGCAGTACTTC.

This clonotype was picked up one time. This sequence joins TRBV6-1 and TRBJ2-3; 13 bases fit TRBD2. The J segment lost 5 bases and the V segment lost 6 bases, leaving 8 bases of the junction unmatched. The CDR3 consists of 16 residues. Germline V gene sequence: CDR1 MNHNS, CDR2 SASEGT. The CDR3 region is CASSPRTSGRQDTQYF. CDR3 DNA sequence: TGTGCCAGCAGCCCCAGGACTAGCGGGAGACAAGATACGCAGTATTTT.

This clonotype has just a few counts. The chain combines TRBV3-1 with TRBJ2-5; tentative D call: TRBD2 (5 bases). Trimming cost V 0 bases and J 5 bases, with 13 bases left between them. CDR1 is LGHDT, CDR2 YNNKEL, per germline (reference sequence). The CDR3 sequence is 15 residues long. CDR3 bases: TGTGCCAGCAGCCAAGACGTCATTAGCGCGGAGACCCAGTACTTC. Translating gives CASSQDVISAETQYF.

V and J are TRBV5-6 and TRBJ2-2; 7 bases are a match to TRBD2. The ends lost 9 bases at V and 2 bases at J; junction bases unmatched: 19. Looked up from germline, CDR1 is SGHDT and CDR2 is YYEEEE. This CDR3 contains 18 residues. CDR3 sequence reads: CAMSLLRSTSLNTGELFF. CDR3 in DNA: TGTGCCATGAGCTTGCTTAGGTCGACTAGCCTTAACACCGGGGAGCTGTTTTTT.

The chain is built from TRBV3-1 and TRBJ1-6, with D possibly TRBD1 on 5 matching bases. Germline loops: CDR1 LGHDT, CDR2 YNNKEL (reference sequence). The CDR3 length is 15 residues. V lost 4 bases and J lost 9, with 16 bases in between. CDR3 sequence: CASSRETLGGSPLHF. CDR3 DNA sequence: TGTGCCAGCAGCCGAGAAACACTGGGGGGTTCACCCCTCCACTTT.

This chain joins TRBV9 and TRBJ2-2; D gene uncertain. Germline V gene data show CDR1 as SGDLS and CDR2 as YYNGEE. The CDR3 contains 15 residues. Trimming removed 5 bases from V and 0 bases from J, with 11 bases in between. This CDR3 is CASRGRLPNTGELFF. CDR3 DNA sequence: TGTGCCAGCAGAGGAAGGCTGCCGAACACCGGGGAGCTGTTTTTT.

The V call is TRBV20-1, the J call TRBJ2-3; 11 positions agree with TRBD2. Germline V gene data show CDR1 as DFQATT and CDR2 as SNEGSKA (reference sequence). The V gene end was trimmed by 0 bases and the J gene end by 5 bases; junction bases not matched to a gene: 4. This CDR3 has 15 amino acids. CDR3 nucleotide sequence: TGCAGTGCTAGAGATTTAGCGGGAGGGGAAGATACGCAGTATTTT. As protein: CSARDLAGGEDTQYF.

The sample holds a few counts of this clonotype. The chain uses TRBV29-1 and TRBJ2-7, with D possibly called TRBD1 or TRBD2 (5 bases each). V lost 4 bases and J lost 0, with 7 bases in between. This CDR3 has 12 amino acids. Germline V lookup: CDR1 SQVTM, CDR2 ANQGSEA. CDR3 in DNA: TGCAGCGTTGCAGGGAGCTCCTACGAGCAGTACTTC. This codes for CSVAGSSYEQYF.

V and J are TRBV20-1 and TRBJ1-4; no definite D call. The CDR3 extends over 11 amino acids. In germline, CDR1 is DFQATT, CDR2 SNEGSKA (reference sequence). The CDR3 DNA is TGCAGCGCAGGTCCTAATGAAAAACTGTTTTTT. Translated, it gives CSAGPNEKLFF.

The rearrangement joins TRBV7-2 to TRBJ2-2, with D possibly TRBD2 on 5 matching bases. Germline V gene lookup returns CDR1 SGHTA and CDR2 FQGNSA. The CDR3 covers 16 residues. Trimming left V 5 bases short and J 2 bases short, with 15 bases between. The CDR3 nucleotides are TGTGCCAGCAGCCCCAAAGGCGGAGGAAACACCGGGGAGCTGTTTTTT. Its translation: CASSPKGGGNTGELFF.

The chain joins TRBV6-1 to TRBJ2-3; 8 nucleotides agree with TRBD2. V dropped 11 bases and J dropped 2; count of bases not matched to a gene: 6. Germline CDR1 and CDR2: MNHNS and SASEGT. CDR3 length: 13 amino acids. In DNA, the CDR3 is TGTGCCTCCGGTAGCGGGGTCACAGATACGCAGTATTTT. It is translated as CASGSGVTDTQYF.

The CDR3 spells CASSLLAATQETQYF. The CDR3, as DNA: TGTGCCAGCAGCTTACTAGCGGCAACCCAAGAGACCCAGTACTTC. The rearrangement joins TRBV7-2 to TRBJ2-5; the match to TRBD2 covers 7 bases. Per germline, CDR1 SGHTA and CDR2 FQGNSA. The V gene end was trimmed by 2 bases and the J gene end by 1 base; junction bases not matched to a gene: 4. This CDR3 has 15 amino acids.

In this sample, this clonotype turned up a few times. CDR3 sequence (DNA): TGTGCCAGCAGCTTAGTACTAGCGGGGGCCGGGGCCAACGTCCTGACTTTC. Its protein is CASSLVLAGAGANVLTF. The gene calls are TRBV11-2 and TRBJ2-6, with TRBD2 matching over 11 bases. V shed 1 base, J shed 4 bases, and the junction held 3 bases outside the gene matches. This CDR3 spans 17 amino acids. Germline V gives CDR1 SGHAT, CDR2 FQNNGV.

In its sample, this clonotype was seen a few times. The chain is built from TRBV7-9 and TRBJ2-1; 9 bases match TRBD2. Germline values: CDR1 SEHNR, CDR2 FQNEAQ (reference sequence). The CDR3 is 15 residues long. V lost 7 bases and J lost 2; bases outside the gene matches: 6. The CDR3, as DNA: TGTGCCAGCATCCTAGCGGGAAAGACCTACAATGAGCAGTTCTTC. Its translation is CASILAGKTYNEQFF.

This rearrangement joins TRBV25-1 to TRBJ2-5, with 8 bases fitting TRBD2. V gave up 5 bases and J gave up 4 bases; unmatched junction bases: 12. CDR1 MGHDK and CDR2 SYGVNS come from the germline V gene. The CDR3 loop spans 16 amino acids. The DNA of the CDR3 is TGTGCCAGCAGTACCTTAGCGGGATACGGGAGAGAGACCCAGTACTTC. This codes for CASSTLAGYGRETQYF.

The gene calls are TRBV3-1 and TRBJ2-1; D perhaps matches TRBD1 (6 bases). V lost 3 bases to trimming and J lost 12 bases, with 9 bases between them. Per germline, CDR1 LGHDT and CDR2 YNNKEL (reference sequence). The CDR3 is made up of 11 amino acids. The CDR3 loop reads CASSQGAGQFF. In DNA form, the CDR3 reads TGTGCCAGCAGCCAGGGGGCAGGGCAGTTCTTC.